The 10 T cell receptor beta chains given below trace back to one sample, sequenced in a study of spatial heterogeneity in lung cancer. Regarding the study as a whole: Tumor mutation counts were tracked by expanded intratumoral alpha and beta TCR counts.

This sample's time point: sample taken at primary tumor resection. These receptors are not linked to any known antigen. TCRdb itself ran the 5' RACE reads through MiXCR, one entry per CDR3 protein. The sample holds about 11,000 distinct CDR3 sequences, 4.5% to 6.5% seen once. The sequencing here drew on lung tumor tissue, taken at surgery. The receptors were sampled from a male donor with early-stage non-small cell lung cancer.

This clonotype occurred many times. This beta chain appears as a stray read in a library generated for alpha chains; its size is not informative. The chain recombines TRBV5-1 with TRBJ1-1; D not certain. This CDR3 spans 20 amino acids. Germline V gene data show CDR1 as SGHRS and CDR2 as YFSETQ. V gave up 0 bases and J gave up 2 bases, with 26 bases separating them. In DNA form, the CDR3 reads TGCGCCAGCAGCTTGGCCGGCCCGAGGACGGGGTCCAGAAAAAACACTGAAGCTTTCTTT. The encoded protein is CASSLAGPRTGSRKNTEAFF.

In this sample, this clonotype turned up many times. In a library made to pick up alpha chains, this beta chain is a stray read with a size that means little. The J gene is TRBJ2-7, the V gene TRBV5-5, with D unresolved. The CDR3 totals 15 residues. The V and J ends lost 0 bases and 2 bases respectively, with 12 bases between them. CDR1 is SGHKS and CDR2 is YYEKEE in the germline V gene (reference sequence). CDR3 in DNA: TGTGCCAGCAGCTTGGCGGGTGCGATACCCTACGAGCAGTACTTC. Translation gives CASSLAGAIPYEQYF.

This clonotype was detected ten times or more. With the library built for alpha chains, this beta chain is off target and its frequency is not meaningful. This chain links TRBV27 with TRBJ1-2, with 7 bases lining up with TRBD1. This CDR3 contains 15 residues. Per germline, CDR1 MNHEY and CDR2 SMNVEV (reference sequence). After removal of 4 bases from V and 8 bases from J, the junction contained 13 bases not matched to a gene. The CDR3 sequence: CASSSLAGTVSGYTF. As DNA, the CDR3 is TGTGCCAGCAGTTCCCTCGCCGGGACAGTAAGCGGCTACACCTTC.

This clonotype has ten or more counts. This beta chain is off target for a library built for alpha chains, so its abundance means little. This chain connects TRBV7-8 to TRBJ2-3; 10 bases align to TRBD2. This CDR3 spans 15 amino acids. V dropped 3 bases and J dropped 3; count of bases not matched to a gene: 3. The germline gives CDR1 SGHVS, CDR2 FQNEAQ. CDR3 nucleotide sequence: TGTGCCAGCAGCTTGCCGGGACTAGCGACAGATACGCAGTATTTT. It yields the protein CASSLPGLATDTQYF.

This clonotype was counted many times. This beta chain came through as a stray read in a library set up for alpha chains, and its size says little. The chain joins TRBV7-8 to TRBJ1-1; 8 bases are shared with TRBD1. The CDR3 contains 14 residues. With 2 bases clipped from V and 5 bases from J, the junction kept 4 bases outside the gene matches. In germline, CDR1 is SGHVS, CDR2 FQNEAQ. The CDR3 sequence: CASSLPGGRTEAFF. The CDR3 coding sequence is TGTGCCAGCAGCTTACCAGGGGGCAGGACTGAAGCTTTCTTT. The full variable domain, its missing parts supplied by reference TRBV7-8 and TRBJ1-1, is GAGVSQSPRYKVAKRGQDVALRCDPISGHVSLFWYQQALGQGPEFLTYFQNEAQLDKSGLPSDRFFAERPEGSVSTLKIQRTQQEDSAVYLCASSLPGGRTEAFFGQGTRLTVV.

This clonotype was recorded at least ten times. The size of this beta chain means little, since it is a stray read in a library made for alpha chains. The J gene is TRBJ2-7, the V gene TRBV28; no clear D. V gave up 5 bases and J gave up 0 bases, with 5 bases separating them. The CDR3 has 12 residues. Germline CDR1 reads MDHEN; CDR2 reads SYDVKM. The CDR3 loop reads CASSQSSYEQYF. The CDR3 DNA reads TGTGCCAGCAGTCAGAGCTCCTACGAGCAGTACTTC.

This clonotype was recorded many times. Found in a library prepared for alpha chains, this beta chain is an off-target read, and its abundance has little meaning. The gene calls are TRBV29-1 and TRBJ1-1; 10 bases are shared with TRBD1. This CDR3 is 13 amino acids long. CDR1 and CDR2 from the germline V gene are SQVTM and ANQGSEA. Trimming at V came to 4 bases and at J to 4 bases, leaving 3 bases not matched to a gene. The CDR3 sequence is CSVAGQGSTEAFF. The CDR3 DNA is TGCAGCGTTGCGGGACAGGGGAGCACTGAAGCTTTCTTT.

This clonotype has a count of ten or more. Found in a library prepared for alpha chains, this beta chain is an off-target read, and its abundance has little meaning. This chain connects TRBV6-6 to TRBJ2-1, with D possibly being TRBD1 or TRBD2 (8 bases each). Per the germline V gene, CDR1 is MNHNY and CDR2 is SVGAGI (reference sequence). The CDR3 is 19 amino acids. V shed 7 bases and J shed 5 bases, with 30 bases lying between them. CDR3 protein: CASTRRQGIVAGSHNEQFF. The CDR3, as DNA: TGTGCCAGCACCCGACGACAGGGGATCGTAGCGGGATCGCACAATGAGCAGTTCTTC.

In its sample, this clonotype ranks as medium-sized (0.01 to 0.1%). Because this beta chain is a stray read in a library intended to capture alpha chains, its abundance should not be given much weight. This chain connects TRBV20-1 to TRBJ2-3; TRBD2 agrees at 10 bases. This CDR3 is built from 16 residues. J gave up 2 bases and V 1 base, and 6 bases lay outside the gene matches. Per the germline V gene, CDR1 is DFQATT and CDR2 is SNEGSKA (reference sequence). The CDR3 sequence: CSARVPSGGTTDTQYF. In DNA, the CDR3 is TGCAGTGCTAGAGTCCCTAGCGGGGGAACCACAGATACGCAGTATTTT.

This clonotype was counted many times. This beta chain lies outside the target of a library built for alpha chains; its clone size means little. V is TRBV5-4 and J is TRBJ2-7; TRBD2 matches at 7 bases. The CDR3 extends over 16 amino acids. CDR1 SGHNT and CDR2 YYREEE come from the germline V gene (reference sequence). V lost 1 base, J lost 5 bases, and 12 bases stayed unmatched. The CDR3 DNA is TGTGCCAGCAGCTTGAACCTTAGAGGGACTAAGAACGAGCAGTACTTC. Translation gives CASSLNLRGTKNEQYF.